The rows below give T cell receptor beta chains drawn from one sample of a study of T cells after yellow fever vaccination. TCRdb reprocessed the 5' RACE reads with MiXCR, giving one entry per CDR3 protein. Of about 26,000 distinct CDR3 sequences listed, roughly 4.7% are singletons. The sequenced sample was PBMCs, either bulk or a sorted T-cell subset (CD4+, CD8+, memory, or dextramer-sorted; not recorded which), obtained on the day of the yellow fever booster vaccination. These receptors were taken from a man between 18 and 35 years old who received the YFV17D yellow fever vaccine. Each CDR3 is given with its conserved first and last residue. A D gene is named only where the DNA matches it firmly. A clone size is listed for some rows: how often the clone was seen (once, few, many), or a class if it is expanded.

clone size	V gene	J gene	D gene	CDR3 DNA	CDR3 protein
medium-sized	TRBV7-8	TRBJ2-2	.	TGTGCCAGCAGCTTTCCTGTTACGAACACCGGGGAGCTGTTTTTT	CASSFPVTNTGELFF
many	TRBV4-1	TRBJ2-3	.	TGCGCCAGCAGCCAAGATCTGGGGGCAGATACGCAGTATTTT	CASSQDLGADTQYF
many	TRBV6-5	TRBJ2-7	TRBD1	TGTGCCAGCAGTTCCCAGGGGGCTTACTACGAGCAGTACTTC	CASSSQGAYYEQYF
.	TRBV28	TRBJ1-5	TRBD1	TGTGCCAGCAGTCTCGGACAGGTGGGGCAGCCCCAGCATTTT	CASSLGQVGQPQHF
many	TRBV7-2	TRBJ2-5	.	TGTGCCAGCAGCCCCAGCGGAAGCCAAGAGACCCAGTACTTC	CASSPSGSQETQYF
many	TRBV12-3/TRBV12-4	TRBJ2-3	TRBD1	TGTGCCAGCAGGACAGGGGGCTGGGCAGATACGCAGTATTTT	CASRTGGWADTQYF
few	TRBV2	TRBJ1-3	TRBD1	TGTGCCAGTAACGGACAGGCTGGAAACACCATATATTTT	CASNGQAGNTIYF
many	TRBV7-2	TRBJ1-1	.	TGTGCCAGCAGCCAGAAAATCGGGAACACTGAAGCTTTCTTT	CASSQKIGNTEAFF
many	TRBV11-2	TRBJ2-3	.	TGTGCCAGCAGCCCCCGCGTCGGAGTGGGAGATACGCAGTATTTT	CASSPRVGVGDTQYF
many	TRBV13	TRBJ2-5	.	TGTGCCAGCAGCTTAGAAGAGACCCAGTACTTC	CASSLEETQYF
many	TRBV6-2/TRBV6-3	TRBJ2-2	TRBD2	TGTGCCAGCCGTTACGTTAGCGGGACTCCCGGGGAGCTGTTTTTT	CASRYVSGTPGELFF
many	TRBV12-3/TRBV12-4	TRBJ1-6	TRBD1	TGTGCCAGCACCGCGCAGGGGGCAGGATCACCCCTCCACTTT	CASTAQGAGSPLHF
many	TRBV20-1	TRBJ2-3	.	TGCAGTGCACCTAGACAGATTTCTAGCACAGATACGCAGTATTTT	CSAPRQISSTDTQYF
few	TRBV5-1	TRBJ2-5	TRBD1	TGCGCCAGCAGCCACGACAGGGGATGGAAGACCCAGTACTTC	CASSHDRGWKTQYF
.	TRBV11-2	TRBJ1-2	.	TGTGCCAGCAGCTCGCCTCGGGGTCCCAGCTATGGCTACACCTTC	CASSSPRGPSYGYTF
many	TRBV2	TRBJ2-3	.	TGTGCCAGCAGTGAGAGGGGCCACGCAGATACGCAGTATTTT	CASSERGHADTQYF
many	TRBV6-6	TRBJ1-1	.	TGTGCCAGCAGTTTCTTACTAGGACAGAAAACGAACACTGAAGCTTTCTTT	CASSFLLGQKTNTEAFF
few	TRBV2	TRBJ1-6	.	TGTGCCAGCAGTGAAAACGGCTCCTATTCACCCCTCCACTTT	CASSENGSYSPLHF
many	TRBV7-2	TRBJ1-2	.	TGTGCCAGCAGCTTTGCTGGGAGGGGTAATAACTATGGCTACACCTTC	CASSFAGRGNNYGYTF
many	TRBV5-1	TRBJ2-5	.	TGCGCCAGCAGCTTGGTTCAGGCAGGCCAAGAGACCCAGTACTTC	CASSLVQAGQETQYF
.	TRBV5-1	TRBJ2-1	.	TGCGCCAGCAGCCGCTCGGGGGATCCTCTTTACAATGAGCAGTTCTTC	CASSRSGDPLYNEQFF
few	TRBV6-1	TRBJ2-2	TRBD2	TGTGCCAGCAGTGAAGCTAGCGGGGGGGCCGGGGAGCTGTTTTTT	CASSEASGGAGELFF
.	TRBV5-1	TRBJ2-6	.	TGCGCCAGCAGCTACGACCCCTCTGGGGCCAACGTCCTGACTTTC	CASSYDPSGANVLTF
many	TRBV7-9	TRBJ2-3	.	TGTGCCAGCAGCTTAGTGGGGTCAGATACGCAGTATTTT	CASSLVGSDTQYF
.	TRBV7-6	TRBJ2-3	.	TGTGCCAGCAGCTTAATGGGCCCCACTAGCACAGATACGCAGTATTTT	CASSLMGPTSTDTQYF
many	TRBV18	TRBJ2-1	TRBD2	TGTGCCAGCTCACCAACTAGCGGGGCATACAATGAGCAGTTCTTC	CASSPTSGAYNEQFF
many	TRBV20-1	TRBJ1-5	.	TGCAGTGCTAGAGGGGCAGGGTGGGGTAGCAATCAGCCCCAGCATTTT	CSARGAGWGSNQPQHF
many	TRBV11-2	TRBJ2-1	.	TGTGCCAGCAGCTTAGATGGCGGTGAGCAGTTCTTC	CASSLDGGEQFF
.	TRBV6-1	TRBJ2-3	.	TGTGCCAGCGATCGCGGGAAAGGAGGAAATACGCAGTATTTT	CASDRGKGGNTQYF
many	TRBV29-1	TRBJ2-1	.	TGCAGCGTTGATACAGTACAGCAGTTCTTC	CSVDTVQQFF
many	TRBV28	TRBJ2-1	.	TGTGCCAGCACTCAGTCGGGGGACGTCAATGAGCAGTTCTTC	CASTQSGDVNEQFF
many	TRBV7-2	TRBJ1-5	.	TGTGCCAGCAGCCCCGGCGGGGCCAGCAATCAGCCCCAGCATTTT	CASSPGGASNQPQHF
many	TRBV13	TRBJ2-2	.	TGTGCCAGCAGCCTCCCTGGGGGGGAGCTGTTTTTT	CASSLPGGELFF
many	TRBV5-1	TRBJ1-1	.	TGCGCCAGCAGCTTGGGGGGTGAGAACACTGAAGCTTTCTTT	CASSLGGENTEAFF
few	TRBV7-9	TRBJ2-3	.	TGTGCCAGCAGCTACCGGGGCCTGGCAGATACGCAGTATTTT	CASSYRGLADTQYF
many	TRBV5-1	TRBJ2-1	TRBD2	TGCGCCAGCAGCTCTAGCGGGGATACCAAGCAGTTCTTC	CASSSSGDTKQFF
few	TRBV30	TRBJ1-2	.	TGTGCCTGCCCTTTGAAGACAGGAGCCAACTATGGCTACACCTTC	CACPLKTGANYGYTF
many	TRBV7-2	TRBJ2-1	.	TGTGCCAGCAGACCTCCGGGGATCTCTGGGAATGAGCAGTTCTTC	CASRPPGISGNEQFF
many	TRBV20-1	TRBJ1-5	TRBD1	TGCAGTGCTAGGGACACGGGACAGTACGACAATCAGCCCCAGCATTTT	CSARDTGQYDNQPQHF
many	TRBV12-3/TRBV12-4	TRBJ1-3	TRBD1	TGTGCCAGCAGGGAGACAGGGTCGGGAAACACCATATATTTT	CASRETGSGNTIYF
medium-sized	TRBV10-3	TRBJ2-4	TRBD2	TGTGCCACGGGACTAGACCTCGCCGGGGGGATTCAGTACTTC	CATGLDLAGGIQYF